These T cell receptor beta chains were read from a single sample in a study of cytomegalovirus exposure and HLA in healthy donors. Here immunoSEQ multiplex PCR was the method, and the copy in TCRdb shows in-frame clones only, minus some. This table has just under 150,000 clones, roughly 80% appearing once. The sequenced material came from PBMCs. The receptor set was obtained from a woman aged 30 to 39 in good health and CMV-seronegative. Both conserved end residues are part of each CDR3. D genes are given only for firm matches. Clone size is not always given. Where it is, it says once, few, many or a class for expanded clones.

DNA: TGTGCCAGCAGCCCCCCGGTGTGGGGTAGCGGGCCTTACAATGAGCAGTTCTTC
CDR3: CASSPPVWGSGPYNEQFF
size: -
V: TRBV7-2
J: TRBJ2-1
D: TRBD2

DNA: TGTGCCAGCAGCCCTAGCGGGAGTGACCACAATGAGCAGTTCTTC
CDR3: CASSPSGSDHNEQFF
size: -
V: TRBV9
J: TRBJ2-1
D: TRBD2

DNA: TGTGCCAGCAGTGAGATTACCATGGGGACTAGTGACACCGGGGAGCTGTTTTTT
CDR3: CASSEITMGTSDTGELFF
size: -
V: TRBV2
J: TRBJ2-2
D: TRBD2

DNA: TGTGCCAGCAGCTTAACCCCGGGCGGGGGCACAGATACGCAGTATTTT
CDR3: CASSLTPGGGTDTQYF
size: -
V: TRBV7-9
J: TRBJ2-3
D: -

DNA: TGTGCCAGCAGCTTAGGGGTCGGGAGAGAGACCCAGTACTTC
CDR3: CASSLGVGRETQYF
size: -
V: TRBV7-2
J: TRBJ2-5
D: -

DNA: TGTGCCAGCAGCTTTTTCTCACGGCAAGAGACCCAGTACTTC
CDR3: CASSFFSRQETQYF
size: -
V: TRBV7-3
J: TRBJ2-5
D: -

DNA: TGTGCCATCAGATCACTAGCGGGAGTCGATACGCAGTATTTT
CDR3: CAIRSLAGVDTQYF
size: -
V: TRBV10-3
J: TRBJ2-3
D: TRBD2

DNA: TGTGCCAGCAGCTCCCAGACAGGCGGCGGCTATGGCTACACCTTC
CDR3: CASSSQTGGGYGYTF
size: -
V: TRBV5-6
J: TRBJ1-2
D: -

DNA: TGTGCCAGCAGCAGGAACGGGAGGAGCCACGAGCAGTACTTC
CDR3: CASSRNGRSHEQYF
size: -
V: TRBV9
J: TRBJ2-7
D: TRBD2

DNA: TGTGCCTGGAGTGGAACAAGGACTAACCGATTATACAATGAGCAGTTCTTC
CDR3: CAWSGTRTNRLYNEQFF
size: -
V: TRBV30
J: TRBJ2-1
D: -

DNA: TGTGCCAGTAGCAGGATGGGCCAGTCTAATGGCTACACCTTC
CDR3: CASSRMGQSNGYTF
size: -
V: TRBV19
J: TRBJ1-2
D: -

DNA: TGTGCCAGCAGCCACATTCTAGACAATGAGCAGTTCTTC
CDR3: CASSHILDNEQFF
size: few
V: TRBV14
J: TRBJ2-1
D: -

DNA: TGTGCCAGCAGTCTCACTCAGGGAATCATCTCCTACGAGCAGTACTTC
CDR3: CASSLTQGIISYEQYF
size: -
V: TRBV28
J: TRBJ2-7
D: -

DNA: TGTGCCAGCAGCGTACCTCGGGCGGGAGGTGACACTGAAGCTTTCTTT
CDR3: CASSVPRAGGDTEAFF
size: -
V: TRBV7-6
J: TRBJ1-1
D: -

DNA: TGTGCCAGCAGTGACCCCCCAGAGGGTGGCGAGTACTTC
CDR3: CASSDPPEGGEYF
size: -
V: TRBV25-1
J: TRBJ2-7
D: -

DNA: TGTTCCAGCAGCTTCTGGGGGAGGAGTTCCGAGCAGTACTTC
CDR3: CSSSFWGRSSEQYF
size: -
V: TRBV7-9
J: TRBJ2-7
D: -

DNA: TGTGCCAGCAGTCCTCCGGGACTAGCGGCTTACGAGCAGTACTTC
CDR3: CASSPPGLAAYEQYF
size: -
V: TRBV28
J: TRBJ2-7
D: TRBD2

DNA: TGTGCCAGCAGCTTCCGTCCGGGAAGCGGCACTGAAGCTTTCTTT
CDR3: CASSFRPGSGTEAFF
size: -
V: TRBV13
J: TRBJ1-1
D: -

DNA: TGTGCCAGCAGTGGACGAGCGGGAGAGCAGTTCTTC
CDR3: CASSGRAGEQFF
size: -
V: TRBV27
J: TRBJ2-1
D: TRBD2

DNA: TGCGCCAGCAGCTTAAATTGGGAGCACGGCTACACCTTC
CDR3: CASSLNWEHGYTF
size: -
V: TRBV5-1
J: TRBJ1-2
D: -

DNA: TGTGCCAGCACCCCCCACGGAGGGCTAGGTGAGCAGTTCTTC
CDR3: CASTPHGGLGEQFF
size: -
V: TRBV9
J: TRBJ2-1
D: -

DNA: TGCGCCAGCAGCCCCACCGTGTTGCAGCAAGAGACCCAGTACTTC
CDR3: CASSPTVLQQETQYF
size: -
V: TRBV5-1
J: TRBJ2-5
D: -

DNA: TGTGCCATCGGGGGGGGAGGCGGGTTATCCTACGAGCAGTACTTC
CDR3: CAIGGGGGLSYEQYF
size: few
V: TRBV10-3
J: TRBJ2-7
D: TRBD2